These T cell receptor beta chains were read from a single sample in a study of shared clonotypes between healthy human individuals. Some clones are missing from TCRdb's copy, which holds only in-frame ones; the method was immunoSEQ multiplex PCR. Here the sample spans more than 1.2 million clones, approximately 98.5% being singletons. The specimen was naive CD4+ T cells sorted from blood. Receptors were obtained from a man aged 30 to 45 in good health. Each CDR3 is given without its conserved first and last residue.

TRBJ2-2 TRBV5-1 ASSFQRTSGAANTGELF
TRBJ2-7 TRBV9 ASSVGGGKVPPYEQY
TRBJ1-2 TRBV4-3 ASSQRTGNYGYT
TRBJ1-2 TRBV7-9 ASSLFGYGYT
TRBJ2-3 TRBV25-1 ASSVSGRTDTQY
TRBJ2-7 TRBV5-4 ASKTDRGTNYEQY
TRBJ1-1 TRBV7-9 ASSLAPGTLNTEAF
TRBJ1-1 TRBV6-1 ASSEDRVGNTEAF
TRBJ2-1 TRBV5-6 ASSRDRALYNEQF
TRBJ2-2 TRBV5-5 ASSLEGVSRVWGTGELF
TRBJ2-7 TRBV2 ASIAVVAPYEQY
TRBJ2-7 TRBV11-2 ASSFTQAGLYEQY
TRBJ2-5 TRBV25-1 ASSEGGLAGEETQY
TRBJ2-7 TRBV9 ASSVEGSTTYEQY
TRBJ2-2 TRBV18 ASSPGPRNTGELF
TRBJ2-1 TRBV29-1 SVRRTGGNNEQF
TRBJ2-7 TRBV5-1 ASSSGDRGYYEQY
TRBJ2-7 TRBV4-3 ASSRTGTLGFYEQY